The entry below describes one TCR beta chain. Its antigen is not identified. The sample originates from a study of T cell responses to AZD1222 COVID-19 vaccine. General observations from the study: Baseline testing showed seropositivity in only six AZD1222 recipients. There were repertoire samples only from the period after the peak T cell response. Recipients of two AZD1222 doses showed rising Spike-specific TCR breadth and depth. Donors were chiefly white British, with a greater number of females, and clonal diversity was perhaps underestimated.

The V segment lost 3 bases and the J segment 8 bases; nucleotides outside the gene matches: 8. CDR3 length: 15 amino acids. CDR1 and CDR2 from the germline V gene are LNHDA and SQIVND (reference sequence). Clones were read by immunoSEQ multiplex PCR, and TCRdb kept only the in-frame ones, dropping some. Counted here are some 120,000 clones, 70% to 90% occurring once; the ten biggest clones make up around a tenth. This sequence originates from an adult in good health. The sequencing here drew on peripheral blood, taken on day 0 of AZD1222 vaccination. The chain couples TRBV19 to TRBJ2-3; 10 nucleotides line up with TRBD1. CDR3 nucleotides: TGTGCCAGTAGTATTGGGACAGGGGACATGGGTACGCAGTATTTT. It codes for CASSIGTGDMGTQYF.